This T cell receptor (beta chain) was found in a study of cytomegalovirus exposure and HLA in healthy donors. Study-wide context: Per a later analysis, the 666 first-cohort and fewer than 150 validation repertoires shared one platform.

Measured with immunoSEQ multiplex PCR; TCRdb has only the in-frame clones, and not every one. The profile shows 110,000 to 150,000 clones, roughly 93% of them singletons. Study results and limitations: The classifier reportedly diagnosed cytomegalovirus status with high sensitivity and specificity. In vitro work confirmed that a few CMV-associated chains recognize CMV antigens. Researchers counted around 160 TCR beta chains as cytomegalovirus-associated.

About this clone itself: Antigen specificity is unknown.

Input material: PBMCs. The source of this sequence is a young man in good health and CMV-seropositive.

CDR3 DNA sequence: TGCGCCAGCAGCTTGGGTAGTAGCGGGAGTTTGGAGACCCAGTACTTC. Translating gives CASSLGSSGSLETQYF. The chain links TRBV5-1 to TRBJ2-5, with 9 bases lining up with TRBD2. This CDR3 spans 16 amino acids. Germline V gives CDR1 SGHRS, CDR2 YFSETQ. After removal of 0 bases from V and 5 bases from J, the junction contained 8 bases not matched to a gene.